A selection of T cell receptor beta chains follows, all from one sample in a study of shared clonotypes between healthy human individuals. Sequencing was performed with immunoSEQ multiplex PCR; in TCRdb, only in-frame clones are kept and a portion is missing. Of hundreds of thousands of clones in the sample, about 90% are singletons; the top ten hold 24%. The sample was naive CD8+ T cells sorted from blood. The source of these receptors is a man aged 25-45 years in good health. CDR3s include the opening cysteine and the closing phenylalanine or tryptophan. A D gene is named only where the DNA matches it firmly. Where a row states a size, it is once, few, many or the class of an expanded clone; other rows omit it.

D	size	V	J	DNA	CDR3
.	.	TRBV7-9	TRBJ2-5	TGTGCCAGCAGCTACGAGGGGAAGACCCAGTACTTC	CASSYEGKTQYF
.	.	TRBV19	TRBJ2-3	TGTGCCAGTAGTATAGTTTCCTTAGATACGCAGTATTTT	CASSIVSLDTQYF
TRBD2	.	TRBV9	TRBJ2-3	TGTGCCAGCAGCGTAGGGGCAGGGAGGAGGTTTAGCGGGAGTACAGATACGCAGTATTTT	CASSVGAGRRFSGSTDTQYF
TRBD1	.	TRBV19	TRBJ1-3	TGTGCCAGTAGTATTTGGACAGGGAGCTCTGGAAACACCATATATTTT	CASSIWTGSSGNTIYF
.	.	TRBV5-1	TRBJ2-7	TGCGCCAGCAGCTTGGTATCCGGGACGTCCTACGAGCAGTACTTC	CASSLVSGTSYEQYF
.	.	TRBV9	TRBJ2-3	TGTGCCAGCAGCGTTGCTCTTAGGGCTGATACGCAGTATTTT	CASSVALRADTQYF
TRBD1	.	TRBV7-9	TRBJ2-5	TGTGCCAGCAGCTTTTTCCGGGACAGACAAGAGACCCAGTACTTC	CASSFFRDRQETQYF
.	.	TRBV13	TRBJ2-5	TGTGCCAGCAGCTTAGGCCTCCCCGGGACCCAGTACTTC	CASSLGLPGTQYF
.	.	TRBV15	TRBJ2-1	TGTGCCACCAGCAGCGGATACAATGAGCAGTTCTTC	CATSSGYNEQFF
TRBD1	.	TRBV19	TRBJ2-1	TGTGCCAGTAGTATAGGTACAGGGGGGAGCTCCTACAATGAGCAGTTCTTC	CASSIGTGGSSYNEQFF
TRBD1	.	TRBV18	TRBJ2-7	TGTGCCAGCTCACCTACAAATACAGGGGGCTCCTACGAGCAGTACTTC	CASSPTNTGGSYEQYF
.	.	TRBV4-3	TRBJ2-7	TGCGCCAGCAGCCAAGATTTTGACAGCTACGAGCAGTACTTC	CASSQDFDSYEQYF
TRBD2	.	TRBV29-1	TRBJ2-1	TGCAGCATTAGCGGGGGGTGGGGTTCCTACAATGAGCAGTTCTTC	CSISGGWGSYNEQFF
.	.	TRBV27	TRBJ2-7	TGTGCCAGCAGTTCCGGGTGGAGGTCTTACGAGCAGTACTTC	CASSSGWRSYEQYF
.	.	TRBV4-1	TRBJ2-3	TGCGCCAGCAGCCAACCCACAGATACGCAGTATTTT	CASSQPTDTQYF
TRBD1	.	TRBV28	TRBJ2-1	TGTGCCAGCAGTTTGGGACAGAGCTCCTACAATGAGCAGTTCTTC	CASSLGQSSYNEQFF
.	.	TRBV6-5	TRBJ1-4	TGTGCCAGCAGCCGGACGGTGGACTATGAAAAACTGTTTTTT	CASSRTVDYEKLFF
TRBD2	.	TRBV6-1	TRBJ2-1	TGTGCCAGCAGTGGACTAGCGGGAGTAGCCTACAATGAGCAGTTCTTC	CASSGLAGVAYNEQFF
.	.	TRBV7-6	TRBJ2-1	TGTGCCAGCAGCTTAGAAGCTAACCCACACCCCTACAATGAGCAGTTCTTC	CASSLEANPHPYNEQFF
TRBD2	many	TRBV19	TRBJ2-1	TGTGCCAGTAGTCGAGGGACTAGCGGGAGCTCCTACAATGAGCAGTTCTTC	CASSRGTSGSSYNEQFF
TRBD1	.	TRBV4-3	TRBJ2-7	TGCGCCAGCAGCCAAGGGATACAACAGGGGTTGATTTACGAGCAGTACTTC	CASSQGIQQGLIYEQYF
.	.	TRBV7-9	TRBJ2-1	TGTGCCAGCAGCTTCACACACTTAAGCTCCTACAATGAGCAGTTCTTC	CASSFTHLSSYNEQFF
.	.	TRBV14	TRBJ1-1	TGTGCCAGCAGCGGGTTAAGGAACACTGAAGCTTTCTTT	CASSGLRNTEAFF
.	.	TRBV10-2	TRBJ2-1	TGCGCCAGCACAGCGGATTACTACTACAATGAGCAGTTCTTC	CASTADYYYNEQFF
.	.	TRBV6-5	TRBJ2-1	TGTGCCAGCAGTTACTCAAGGGTCAATGAGCAGTTCTTC	CASSYSRVNEQFF
.	.	TRBV13	TRBJ2-1	TGTGCCAGCAGAGGAAATGAGCAGTTCTTC	CASRGNEQFF
.	.	TRBV13	TRBJ2-1	TGTGCCAGCAGACGGAAGGGGTCCAACAATGAGCAGTTCTTC	CASRRKGSNNEQFF
TRBD2	once	TRBV29-1	TRBJ2-3	TGCAGCGTTGCCGGGACTAGCGGGAAGTTCACAGATACGCAGTATTTT	CSVAGTSGKFTDTQYF
.	.	TRBV7-9	TRBJ2-5	TGTGCCAGCAGCTTAGTACGTCATGAGGGCAGGGGGGAAGAGACCCAGTACTTC	CASSLVRHEGRGEETQYF
TRBD2	.	TRBV28	TRBJ2-5	TGTGCCAGCAGAATGGGGACTAGCGTACAAGAGACCCAGTACTTC	CASRMGTSVQETQYF
.	.	TRBV7-8	TRBJ1-1	TGTGCCAGCAGCCCCTCGGCACGCAAGAACACTGAAGCTTTCTTT	CASSPSARKNTEAFF
TRBD1	.	TRBV28	TRBJ2-7	TGTGCCAGCAGTTTTGTGACAGGGACCTCCTACGAGCAGTACTTC	CASSFVTGTSYEQYF
.	.	TRBV7-9	TRBJ2-1	TGTGCCAGCAGCCCCATAGGACAGCCGGTTAACGATGAGCAGTTCTTC	CASSPIGQPVNDEQFF
TRBD2	.	TRBV28	TRBJ2-3	TGTGCCAGCAGGCGGGACTACAACACAGATACGCAGTATTTT	CASRRDYNTDTQYF
.	.	TRBV7-6	TRBJ2-7	TGTGCCAGCAGCCCCCGGGAGGACAGTTCTCGGGACGAGCAGTACTTC	CASSPREDSSRDEQYF
.	.	TRBV27	TRBJ2-1	TGTGCCAGCAGTCGAGAACGATCGGGAATTTGGAATGAGCAGTTCTTC	CASSRERSGIWNEQFF
.	.	TRBV11-3	TRBJ2-5	TGTGCCAGCAGCTTAGCGGGGTACCAAGAGACCCAGTACTTC	CASSLAGYQETQYF
.	.	TRBV4-1	TRBJ1-3	TGCGCCAGCAGCCAAGAATGGGGGGCGGCCGGAAACACCATATATTTT	CASSQEWGAAGNTIYF
TRBD1	.	TRBV7-9	TRBJ2-7	TGTGCCAGCAGCCCTAGGGACAGAGCCTACGAGCAGTACTTC	CASSPRDRAYEQYF
.	.	TRBV27	TRBJ2-3	TGTGCCAGCAGTTTACTGGGGGCCGCAGATACGCAGTATTTT	CASSLLGAADTQYF
.	.	TRBV27	TRBJ2-2	TGTGCCAGCACCCGCAATGACGGTGCGCTGTTTTTT	CASTRNDGALFF